Below are 27 T cell receptor beta chains sequenced from a single sample in a study of shared clonotypes between healthy human individuals. Method: immunoSEQ multiplex PCR; TCRdb's copy keeps in-frame clones and lacks some. The table records over 300,000 clones, around 90% of them present only once. Sequenced: memory CD8+ T cells sorted from blood. Specified subset: CD45RO+ cells pooled with CCR7-negative TemRA cells. The receptors here all came from a young man in good health.

This chain connects TRBV15 to TRBJ2-1, with 8 bases aligning to TRBD1. The CDR3 consists of 12 residues. Germline V gives CDR1 LNHNV, CDR2 YYDKDF (reference sequence). Trimming took 7 bases from V and 10 from J; bases not matched to a gene: 6. CDR3 nucleotides: TGTGCCACCACCTCCACAGGGGGAGAGCAGTTCTTC. Translating it yields CATTSTGGEQFF. The entire variable domain, with the rest obtained from reference TRBV15 and TRBJ2-1, is as follows: DAMVIQNPRYQVTQFGKPVTLSCSQTLNHNVMYWYQQKSSQAPKLLFHYYDKDFNNEADTPDNFQSRRPNTSFCFLDIRSPGLGDTAMYLCATTSTGGEQFFGPGTRLTVL.

This rearrangement joins TRBV5-1 to TRBJ1-1; D gene ambiguous. Germline loops: CDR1 SGHRS, CDR2 YFSETQ. The CDR3 runs to 13 residues. Trimming removed 3 bases from V and 3 bases from J, with 9 bases in between. The CDR3 region is CASSSLEDTEAFF. The CDR3 DNA reads as TGCGCCAGCAGCTCGTTGGAGGACACTGAAGCTTTCTTT.

This chain connects TRBV6-1 to TRBJ1-6; 10 bases agree with TRBD1. Germline V gene data show CDR1 as MNHNS and CDR2 as SASEGT. Trimming at V came to 4 bases and at J to 5 bases, leaving 5 bases not matched to a gene. The CDR3 extends over 16 amino acids. CDR3 loop: CASSALGTGDNSPLHF. CDR3 in DNA: TGTGCCAGCAGTGCCCTGGGGACAGGGGATAATTCACCCCTCCACTTT.

The rearrangement links TRBV10-2 to TRBJ2-7, with a possible D match to TRBD1 (5 bases). V gave up 6 bases and J gave up 3 bases, with 15 bases separating them. This CDR3 has 14 residues. The V gene's germline CDR1 is WSHSY and CDR2 SAAADI. The CDR3: CASSYGQPYYEQYF. The CDR3 DNA sequence: TGCGCCAGCAGCTACGGACAACCCTACTACGAGCAGTACTTC.

This clone was observed once. Germline and junction disagree at one end, which may indicate a read error. The chain has TRBV6-1 and TRBJ1-4; D is unresolved. This CDR3 contains 12 residues. CDR1 and CDR2 from the germline V gene are MNHNS and SASEGT. CDR3 nucleotides: TGTGCCAGCAGTGAACCGGGTGACAAGGTCCAGTTT. Translation gives CASSEPGDKVQF.

The rearrangement joins TRBV9 to TRBJ1-1; the match to TRBD1 covers 7 bases. V trimming: 4 bases; J trimming: 4 bases; junction bases outside the gene matches: 13. CDR3 length equals 16 residues. CDR1 SGDLS and CDR2 YYNGEE come from the germline V gene. The CDR3 bases are TGTGCCAGCAGCCCAGACGTCGGGCAGGGGGGCACTGAAGCTTTCTTT. Translated: CASSPDVGQGGTEAFF. Full variable domain (remainder filled in from reference TRBV9 and TRBJ1-1): DSGVTQTPKHLITATGQRVTLRCSPRSGDLSVYWYQQSLDQGLQFLIQYYNGEERAKGNILERFSAQQFPDLHSELNLSSLELGDSALYFCASSPDVGQGGTEAFFGQGTRLTVV.

The V and J genes are TRBV7-9 and TRBJ1-4; D gene ambiguous. V was clipped by 1 base and J by 3 bases, with 9 bases between them. Germline CDR1 and CDR2: SEHNR and FQNEAQ (reference sequence). The CDR3 covers 15 residues. CDR3 in amino acids: CASSLVGKANEKLFF. Written as DNA, the CDR3 is TGTGCCAGCAGCTTAGTTGGGAAGGCTAATGAAAAACTGTTTTTT.

This clone was seen only once. The genes are TRBV6-1 and TRBJ2-1; unclear D gene. V was shortened by 2 bases and J by 8 bases, with 10 bases between the two germline ends. The CDR3 consists of 13 residues. Germline assignment: CDR1 MNHNS and CDR2 SASEGT. CDR3 sequence reads: CASSEPRTHEQFF. CDR3 in DNA: TGTGCCAGCAGTGAACCAAGAACTCATGAGCAGTTCTTC.

The rearrangement uses TRBV29-1 and TRBJ1-1; no firm D call. Per germline, CDR1 SQVTM and CDR2 ANQGSEA. CDR3 length: 14 residues. V lost 2 bases to trimming and J lost 4 bases, with 14 bases between them. CDR3 nucleotides: TGCAGCGTTGAATGGCAGGCGGAGGGCACTGAAGCTTTCTTT. Protein sequence: CSVEWQAEGTEAFF.

This clone was detected many times. V and J are TRBV19 and TRBJ2-5, with D possibly TRBD2 on 5 matching bases. The CDR3 has 15 residues. Trimming cost V 5 bases and J 5 bases, with 18 bases left between them. Germline V lookup: CDR1 LNHDA, CDR2 SQIVND (reference sequence). The CDR3 region is CASSFRDALTETQYF. The DNA for the CDR3 is TGTGCCAGTAGTTTCCGGGATGCTCTTACGGAGACCCAGTACTTC.

The chain links TRBV9 to TRBJ2-5; a weak D match, TRBD1 (6 bases). CDR1 and CDR2 (germline): SGDLS, YYNGEE. Trimming took off 0 bases at V and 0 bases at J, with 6 bases between the two ends. The CDR3 extends over 14 amino acids. Here the CDR3 DNA reads TGTGCCAGCAGCGTAGGACAGGACCAAGAGACCCAGTACTTC. Protein sequence: CASSVGQDQETQYF.

V gene TRBV21-1 combines with J gene TRBJ1-2; the table's D call of TRBD1 was not tested on the DNA. TRBV21-1 is classified as a pseudogene. There are 17 residues in the CDR3. The CDR3 loop is CASSKAGNREFIYGYTF. CDR3 coding DNA: TGTGCCAGCAGCAAAGCTGGGAACAGGGAGTTTATCTATGGCTACACCTTC.

The genes are TRBV7-6 and TRBJ2-1; TRBD2 matches 7 bases. This CDR3 has 15 residues. Germline CDR1 reads SGHVS; CDR2 reads FNYEAQ. The V and J ends lost 0 bases and 5 bases, in that order; junction bases with no gene match: 4. The CDR3 protein is CASSLAPGGDNEQFF. The CDR3 nucleotides read TGTGCCAGCAGCTTAGCGCCGGGGGGAGACAATGAGCAGTTCTTC.

This rearrangement joins TRBV9 to TRBJ2-7; 9 nucleotides line up with TRBD2. The CDR3 covers 15 residues. Germline CDR1 and CDR2: SGDLS and YYNGEE. V lost 3 bases to trimming and J lost 2 bases; unmatched junction nucleotides: 6. This CDR3 is CASSASGAATYEQYF. CDR3 bases: TGTGCCAGCAGCGCTAGCGGGGCGGCAACCTACGAGCAGTACTTC.

The chain has TRBV2 and TRBJ2-7, with D tentatively TRBD1 (6 bases). The CDR3 has 15 amino acids. The germline gives CDR1 SNHLY, CDR2 FYNNEI. Trimming pared 5 bases from V and 0 bases from J, leaving 14 bases between. The CDR3 DNA follows: TGTGCCAGCAGTCAAAATCAGGGGATCTCCTACGAGCAGTACTTC. Its translation is CASSQNQGISYEQYF.

This clone was counted between two and nine times. The J gene is TRBJ2-7, the V gene TRBV2, with D tentatively TRBD1 or TRBD2 (5 bases each). The CDR3 is 14 residues long. Trimming took off 6 bases at V and 0 bases at J, with 12 bases between the two ends. Germline CDR1 is SNHLY and CDR2 is FYNNEI. CDR3 region: CASRDWDGSYEQYF. In DNA form, the CDR3 reads TGTGCCAGCAGGGACTGGGACGGCTCCTACGAGCAGTACTTC.

The chain joins TRBV5-1 to TRBJ2-7; perhaps TRBD1 as D (5 bases). Germline V lookup: CDR1 SGHRS, CDR2 YFSETQ. Trimming took 1 base from V and 2 from J, leaving 7 bases between them. The CDR3 is 13 residues long. The CDR3 sequence is CASSLQGTYEQYF. The CDR3 DNA reads as TGCGCCAGCAGCTTGCAGGGAACCTACGAGCAGTACTTC.

This chain uses TRBV18 with TRBJ1-5; D is ambiguous. Germline-derived CDR1 and CDR2 are KGHSH and LQKENI. The CDR3 length is 14 residues. V was cut by 3 bases and J by 2 bases, with 8 bases left in between. The CDR3 DNA is TGTGCCAGCTCACCTCGGCACGGCAATCAGCCCCAGCATTTT. Its protein product is CASSPRHGNQPQHF.

The count of this clone is one. The chain carries TRBV19 and TRBJ2-7, with TRBD2 as a possible D gene (6 bases). CDR3 length equals 16 residues. Deletions cut 4 bases from V and 1 base from J, with 17 bases between. Germline CDR1 is LNHDA and CDR2 is SQIVND (reference sequence). CDR3 nucleotide sequence: TGTGCCAGTAGTACCATTGGGGGGTCAGCGTCCTACGAGCAGTACTTC. This gives the protein CASSTIGGSASYEQYF.

V gene TRBV5-1 combines with J gene TRBJ2-7, with D tentatively TRBD1 (6 bases). Germline V gene sequence: CDR1 SGHRS, CDR2 YFSETQ. CDR3 length: 15 amino acids. V lost 4 bases and J lost 0, with 14 bases in between. CDR3 amino acids: CASSLTGPHSYEQYF. In DNA, the CDR3 is TGCGCCAGCAGCCTAACAGGGCCCCACTCCTACGAGCAGTACTTC.

The chain has TRBV25-1 and TRBJ1-2; 7 nucleotides agree with TRBD1. The V gene end was trimmed by 1 base and the J gene end by 4 bases; junction bases not matched to a gene: 3. Looked up from germline, CDR1 is MGHDK and CDR2 is SYGVNS. This CDR3 contains 14 residues. The CDR3 sequence: CASSEWGQLYGYTF. CDR3 sequence (DNA): TGTGCCAGCAGTGAATGGGGACAGCTCTATGGCTACACCTTC.

The V call is TRBV4-1, the J call TRBJ1-2; D unresolved. This CDR3 is built from 15 residues. V gave up 2 bases and J gave up 5 bases, with 15 bases separating them. CDR1 and CDR2 from the germline V gene are MGHRA and YSYEKL. The CDR3 is CASSQNVIGDYGYTF. The CDR3 DNA sequence: TGCGCCAGCAGCCAAAACGTGATAGGAGATTATGGCTACACCTTC.

The chain has TRBV7-2 and TRBJ2-2; 10 bases match TRBD1. This CDR3 spans 20 amino acids. Germline CDR1 is SGHTA and CDR2 is FQGNSA. V trimming: 0 bases; J trimming: 0 bases; junction bases outside the gene matches: 10. DNA for the CDR3: TGTGCCAGCAGCTTAGCCCTTGGGACAGGGGCTTTCGCGAACACCGGGGAGCTGTTTTTT. Translated: CASSLALGTGAFANTGELFF.

V gene TRBV19 combines with J gene TRBJ1-2; a possible D gene is TRBD1 (5 bases). This CDR3 has 15 amino acids. V was cut by 5 bases and J by 4 bases, with 17 bases left in between. CDR1 is LNHDA and CDR2 is SQIVND in the germline V gene (reference sequence). The DNA of the CDR3 is TGTGCCAGTAGTCCAGGGACGCGGTCCCCCTATGGCTACACCTTC. Its translation is CASSPGTRSPYGYTF.

V gene TRBV29-1 combines with J gene TRBJ1-1, with unresolved D. The CDR3 totals 12 residues. Trimming cost V 6 bases and J 5 bases, with 13 bases left between them. The V gene's germline CDR1 is SQVTM and CDR2 ANQGSEA. The CDR3 protein is CSVWAVGTEAFF. The CDR3 DNA reads TGCAGCGTATGGGCTGTGGGGACTGAAGCTTTCTTT.

The chain joins TRBV4-1 to TRBJ2-1; the match to TRBD2 covers 8 bases. The CDR3 spans 15 residues. With V trimmed by 4 bases and J by 0 bases, 2 bases remained unmatched. The germline CDR1 and CDR2 sequences are MGHRA and YSYEKL. CDR3 loop: CASSRTSGSYNEQFF. In DNA form, the CDR3 reads TGCGCCAGCAGCCGCACTAGCGGCTCCTACAATGAGCAGTTCTTC.

This chain links TRBV4-1 with TRBJ2-7, with TRBD1 matching 10 bases. After removal of 1 base from V and 5 bases from J, the junction contained 8 bases not matched to a gene. Germline CDR1 MGHRA, CDR2 YSYEKL. The CDR3 covers 16 residues. In DNA form, the CDR3 reads TGCGCCAGCAGCCAAGGGTGGGACAGGGGAGTGGACGAGCAGTACTTC. This sequence encodes CASSQGWDRGVDEQYF.